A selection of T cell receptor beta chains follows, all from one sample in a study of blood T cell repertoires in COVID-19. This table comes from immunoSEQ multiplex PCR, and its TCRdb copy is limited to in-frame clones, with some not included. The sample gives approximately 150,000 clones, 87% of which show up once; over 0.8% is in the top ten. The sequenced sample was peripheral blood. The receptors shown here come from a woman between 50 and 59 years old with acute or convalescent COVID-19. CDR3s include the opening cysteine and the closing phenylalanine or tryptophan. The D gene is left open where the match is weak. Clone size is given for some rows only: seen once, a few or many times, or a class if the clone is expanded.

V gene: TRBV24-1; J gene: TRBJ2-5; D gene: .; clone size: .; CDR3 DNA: TGTGCCACCAGTGAGATCCCGAGAGGAGAGACCCAGTACTTC; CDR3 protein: CATSEIPRGETQYF
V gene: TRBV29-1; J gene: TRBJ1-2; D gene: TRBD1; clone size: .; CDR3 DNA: TGCAGCGTTGGGGAGGAGGGGGCAGGGGGCTACACCTTC; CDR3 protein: CSVGEEGAGGYTF
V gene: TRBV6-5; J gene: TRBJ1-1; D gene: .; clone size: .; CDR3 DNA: TGTGCCAGCAGTTACTCGCGGTTGAACACTGAAGCTTTCTTT; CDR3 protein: CASSYSRLNTEAFF
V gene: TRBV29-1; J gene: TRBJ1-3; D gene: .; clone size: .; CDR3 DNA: TGCAGCGTTCTTTGGACAGCCGTTAAATTCTCTGGAAACACCATATATTTT; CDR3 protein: CSVLWTAVKFSGNTIYF
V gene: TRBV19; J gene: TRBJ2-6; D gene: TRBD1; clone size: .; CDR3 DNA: TGTGCCAGTAGTTCAGGACAGGGGGGCCCCGGTGGGGCCAACGTCCTGACTTTC; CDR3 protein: CASSSGQGGPGGANVLTF
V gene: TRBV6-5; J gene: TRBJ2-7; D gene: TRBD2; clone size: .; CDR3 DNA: TGTGCCAGCAGTCACATAGCGGGTTCCTCCTACGAGCAGTACTTC; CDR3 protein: CASSHIAGSSYEQYF
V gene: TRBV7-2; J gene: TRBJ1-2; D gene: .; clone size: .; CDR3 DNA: TGTGCCAGCAGCTTCCCCAGGGCGGCTAACTATGGCTACACCTTC; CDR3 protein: CASSFPRAANYGYTF
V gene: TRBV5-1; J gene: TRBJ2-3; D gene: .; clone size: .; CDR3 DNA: TGCGCCAGCAGCTTGGCGCCGGTACCGGATACGCAGTATTTT; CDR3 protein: CASSLAPVPDTQYF
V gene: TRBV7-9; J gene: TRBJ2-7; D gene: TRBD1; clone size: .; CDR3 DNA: TGTGCCAGCAGCGGGACAGGGGGCCAATACGAGCAGTACTTC; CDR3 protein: CASSGTGGQYEQYF
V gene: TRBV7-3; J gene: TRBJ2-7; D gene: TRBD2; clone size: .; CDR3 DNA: TGTGCCAGCAGCCCCGCGGGGGGCCTTAGCTCCTACGAGCAGTACTTC; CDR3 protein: CASSPAGGLSSYEQYF
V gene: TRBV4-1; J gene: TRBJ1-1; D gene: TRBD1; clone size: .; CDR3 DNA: TGCGCCAGCAGCCGCGGAGGACAGGGAAACACTGAAGCTTTCTTT; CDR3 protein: CASSRGGQGNTEAFF
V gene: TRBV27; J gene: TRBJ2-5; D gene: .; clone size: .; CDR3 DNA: TGTGCCAGCAGTTTCAATACAGGGCCCTTTAAAGAGACCCAGTACTTC; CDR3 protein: CASSFNTGPFKETQYF
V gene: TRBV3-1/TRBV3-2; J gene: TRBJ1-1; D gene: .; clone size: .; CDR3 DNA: TGTGCCAGCAGCCAGGGGGGTGAAGCTTTCTTT; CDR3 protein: CASSQGGEAFF
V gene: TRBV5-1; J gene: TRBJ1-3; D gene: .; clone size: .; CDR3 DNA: TGCGCCAGCAGCTTGGACGGGAGCTCTGGAAACACCATATATTTT; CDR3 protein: CASSLDGSSGNTIYF
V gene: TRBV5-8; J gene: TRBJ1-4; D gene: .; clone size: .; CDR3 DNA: TGTGCCAGCAGCCTCCTCACCCTAGGTGAAAAACTGTTTTTT; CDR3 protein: CASSLLTLGEKLFF
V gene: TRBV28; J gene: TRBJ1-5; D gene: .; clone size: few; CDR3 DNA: TGTGCCAGCAGTCTTGACAGACTCAATCAGCCCCAGCATTTT; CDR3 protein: CASSLDRLNQPQHF
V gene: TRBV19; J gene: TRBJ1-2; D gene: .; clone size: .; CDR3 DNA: TGTGCCAGTAGTTGGAGGGTATCCTATGGCTACACCTTC; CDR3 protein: CASSWRVSYGYTF
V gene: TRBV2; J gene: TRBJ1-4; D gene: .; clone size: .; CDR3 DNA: TGTGCCAGCAGTGGCGTCGGAAAACTGTTTTTT; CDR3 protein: CASSGVGKLFF
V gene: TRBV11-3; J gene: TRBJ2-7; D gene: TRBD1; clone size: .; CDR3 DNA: TGTGCCAGCAGCGCGACCCGACAGGGAATCCACGAGCAGTACTTC; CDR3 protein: CASSATRQGIHEQYF
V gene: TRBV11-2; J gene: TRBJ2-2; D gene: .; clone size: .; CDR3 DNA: TGTGCCAGCAGCCCACATTACACCGGGGAGCTGTTTTTT; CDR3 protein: CASSPHYTGELFF
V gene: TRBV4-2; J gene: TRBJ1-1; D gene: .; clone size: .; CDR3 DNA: TGTGCCAGCAGCCAAGCGAGTCAGGTTAACACTGAAGCTTTCTTT; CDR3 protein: CASSQASQVNTEAFF
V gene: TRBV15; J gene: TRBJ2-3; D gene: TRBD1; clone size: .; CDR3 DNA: TGTGCCACCTCCCTCGGGCAGGGGGAACAAGATACGCAGTATTTT; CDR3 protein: CATSLGQGEQDTQYF
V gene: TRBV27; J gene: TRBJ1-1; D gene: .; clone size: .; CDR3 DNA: TGTGCCAGCAGTTTAAAGCCCGGGGGGACTGAAGCTTTCTTT; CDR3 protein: CASSLKPGGTEAFF
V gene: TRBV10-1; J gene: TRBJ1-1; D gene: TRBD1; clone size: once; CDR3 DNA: TGCGCCAGCAGTGTGTCGAGGGGGCTGAACACTGAAGCTTTCTTT; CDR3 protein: CASSVSRGLNTEAFF
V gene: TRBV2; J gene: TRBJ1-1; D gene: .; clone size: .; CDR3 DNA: TGTGCCAGCAGGGATTTCCTAGGAAACACTGAAGCTTTCTTT; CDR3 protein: CASRDFLGNTEAFF
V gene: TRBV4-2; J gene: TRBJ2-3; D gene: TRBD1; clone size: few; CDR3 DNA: TGTGCCAGCAGCCAAGTAGCCGGGACAGGGCCTAGCACAGATACGCAGTATTTT; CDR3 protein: CASSQVAGTGPSTDTQYF
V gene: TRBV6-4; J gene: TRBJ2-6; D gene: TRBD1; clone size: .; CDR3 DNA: TGTGCCAGCAGTGACCAGGGGGACGGGGCCAACGTCCTGACTTTC; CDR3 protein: CASSDQGDGANVLTF
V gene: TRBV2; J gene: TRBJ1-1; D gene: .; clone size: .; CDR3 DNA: TGTGCCAGCACTGCAGGGGAGGGTGAAGCTTTCTTT; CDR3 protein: CASTAGEGEAFF